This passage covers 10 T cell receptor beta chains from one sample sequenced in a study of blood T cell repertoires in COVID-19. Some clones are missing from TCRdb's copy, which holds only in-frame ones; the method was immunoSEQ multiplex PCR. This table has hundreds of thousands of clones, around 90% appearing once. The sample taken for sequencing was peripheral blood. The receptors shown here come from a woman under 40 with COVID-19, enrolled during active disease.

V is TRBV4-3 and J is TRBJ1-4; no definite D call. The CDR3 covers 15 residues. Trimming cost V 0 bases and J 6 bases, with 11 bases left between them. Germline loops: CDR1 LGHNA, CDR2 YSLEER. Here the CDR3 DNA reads TGCGCCAGCAGCCAAGATCTAATTAAAGATGAAAAACTGTTTTTT. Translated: CASSQDLIKDEKLFF.

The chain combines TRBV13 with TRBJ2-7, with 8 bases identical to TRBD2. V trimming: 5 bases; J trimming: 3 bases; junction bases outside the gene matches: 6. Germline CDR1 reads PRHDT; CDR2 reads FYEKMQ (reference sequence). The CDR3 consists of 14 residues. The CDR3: CASSPREAGYEQYF. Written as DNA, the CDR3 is TGTGCCAGCAGCCCGCGGGAGGCCGGCTACGAGCAGTACTTC.

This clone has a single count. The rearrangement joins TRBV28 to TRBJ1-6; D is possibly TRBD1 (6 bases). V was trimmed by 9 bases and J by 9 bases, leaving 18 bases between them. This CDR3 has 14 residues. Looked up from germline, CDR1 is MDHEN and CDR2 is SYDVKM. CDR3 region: CASTGTPFFSPLHF. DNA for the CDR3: TGTGCCAGTACCGGGACACCCTTTTTTTCACCCCTCCACTTT.

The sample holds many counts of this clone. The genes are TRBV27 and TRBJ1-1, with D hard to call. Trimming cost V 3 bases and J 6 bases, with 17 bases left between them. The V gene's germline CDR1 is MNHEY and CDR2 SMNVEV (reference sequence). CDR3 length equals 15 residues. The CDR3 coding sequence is TGTGCCAGCAGTTTGGATGGGAGATGGGGTCCTGAAGCTTTCTTT. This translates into CASSLDGRWGPEAFF.

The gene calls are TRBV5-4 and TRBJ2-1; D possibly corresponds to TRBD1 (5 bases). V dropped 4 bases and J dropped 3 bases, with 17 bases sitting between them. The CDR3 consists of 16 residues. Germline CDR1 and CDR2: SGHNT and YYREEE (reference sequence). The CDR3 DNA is TGTGCCAGCAGCCCACTCTGGGGTCAGGGCTACAATGAGCAGTTCTTC. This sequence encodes CASSPLWGQGYNEQFF.

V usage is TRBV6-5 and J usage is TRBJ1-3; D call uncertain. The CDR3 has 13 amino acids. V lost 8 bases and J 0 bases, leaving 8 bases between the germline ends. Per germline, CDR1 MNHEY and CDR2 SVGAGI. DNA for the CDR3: TGTGCCAGCCAGGATAACTCTGGAAACACCATATATTTT. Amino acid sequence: CASQDNSGNTIYF.

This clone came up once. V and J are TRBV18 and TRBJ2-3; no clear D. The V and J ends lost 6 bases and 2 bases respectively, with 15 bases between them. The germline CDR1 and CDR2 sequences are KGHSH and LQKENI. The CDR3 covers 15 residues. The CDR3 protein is CASSLSGKNTDTQYF. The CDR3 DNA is TGTGCCAGCTCTCTGTCTGGCAAGAACACAGATACGCAGTATTTT.

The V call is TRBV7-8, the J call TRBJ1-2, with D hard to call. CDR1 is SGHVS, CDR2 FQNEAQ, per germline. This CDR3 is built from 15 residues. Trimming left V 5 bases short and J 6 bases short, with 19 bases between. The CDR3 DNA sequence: TGTGCCAGCAGCCCCCACGGGGAGAGTTTGAATGGCTACACCTTC. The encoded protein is CASSPHGESLNGYTF.

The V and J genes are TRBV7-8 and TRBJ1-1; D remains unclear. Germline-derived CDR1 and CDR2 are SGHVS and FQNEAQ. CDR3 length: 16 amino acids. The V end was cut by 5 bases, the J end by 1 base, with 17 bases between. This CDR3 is CASSKTPPAGNTEAFF. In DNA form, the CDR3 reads TGTGCCAGCAGCAAGACCCCCCCGGCAGGGAACACTGAAGCTTTCTTT.

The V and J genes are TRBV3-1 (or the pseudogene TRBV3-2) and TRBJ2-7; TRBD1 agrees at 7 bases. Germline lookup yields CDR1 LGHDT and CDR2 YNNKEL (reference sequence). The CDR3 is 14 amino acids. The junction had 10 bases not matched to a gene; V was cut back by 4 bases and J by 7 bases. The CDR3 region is CASSPRGRGSEQYV. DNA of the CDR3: TGTGCCAGCAGCCCCAGGGGGAGAGGGAGTGAGCAGTACGTC.